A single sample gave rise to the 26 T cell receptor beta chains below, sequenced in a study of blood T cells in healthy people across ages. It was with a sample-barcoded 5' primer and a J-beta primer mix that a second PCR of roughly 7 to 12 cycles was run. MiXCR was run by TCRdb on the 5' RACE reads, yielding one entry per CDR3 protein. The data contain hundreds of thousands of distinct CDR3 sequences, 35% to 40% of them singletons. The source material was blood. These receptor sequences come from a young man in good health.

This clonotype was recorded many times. For the CDR3, the DNA is TGTGCCAGCAGCTTAGAACTGGGTATCAATGAGCAGTTCTTC. Protein product: CASSLELGINEQFF. The J gene is TRBJ2-1, the V gene TRBV7-9; D not certain. The CDR3 has 14 amino acids. Germline CDR1 SEHNR, CDR2 FQNEAQ (reference sequence). Trimming removed 1 base from V and 6 bases from J, with 10 bases in between.

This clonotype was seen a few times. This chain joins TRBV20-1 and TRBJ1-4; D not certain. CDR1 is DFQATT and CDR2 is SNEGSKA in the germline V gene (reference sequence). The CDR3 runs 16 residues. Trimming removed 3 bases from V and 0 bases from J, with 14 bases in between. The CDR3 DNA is TGCAGTGCTAGTCCACGTCCTTTAACAACTAATGAAAAACTGTTTTTT. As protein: CSASPRPLTTNEKLFF.

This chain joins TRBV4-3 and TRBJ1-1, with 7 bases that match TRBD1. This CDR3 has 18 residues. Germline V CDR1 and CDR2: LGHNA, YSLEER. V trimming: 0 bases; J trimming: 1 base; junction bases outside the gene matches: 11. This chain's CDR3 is CASSQDLWAGGGNTEAFF. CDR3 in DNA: TGCGCCAGCAGCCAAGATCTCTGGGCAGGGGGGGGGAACACTGAAGCTTTCTTT.

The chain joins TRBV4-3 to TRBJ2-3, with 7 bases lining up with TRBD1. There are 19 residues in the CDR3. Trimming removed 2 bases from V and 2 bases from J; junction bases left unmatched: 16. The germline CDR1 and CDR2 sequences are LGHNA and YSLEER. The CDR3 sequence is CASSQKGASLRHSTDTQYF. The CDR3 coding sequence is TGCGCCAGCAGCCAAAAGGGGGCAAGTTTAAGGCATTCCACAGATACGCAGTATTTT.

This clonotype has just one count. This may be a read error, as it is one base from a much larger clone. CDR3 residues: CASGDRGINEQFF. CDR3 nucleotide sequence: TGTGCCAGCGGGGACAGGGGGATCAATGAGCAGTTCTTC. The chain carries TRBV12-3 or TRBV12-4 and TRBJ2-1, with 11 bases fitting TRBD1. The ends lost 8 bases at V and 6 bases at J; junction bases unmatched: 3. CDR3 length: 13 residues.

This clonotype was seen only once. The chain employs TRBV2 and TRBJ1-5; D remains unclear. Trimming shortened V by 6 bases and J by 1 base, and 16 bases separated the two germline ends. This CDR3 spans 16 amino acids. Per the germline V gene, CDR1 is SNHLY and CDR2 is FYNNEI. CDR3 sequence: CASSPASTGSNQPQHF. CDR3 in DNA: TGTGCCAGCAGCCCCGCATCTACGGGGAGCAATCAGCCCCAGCATTTT.

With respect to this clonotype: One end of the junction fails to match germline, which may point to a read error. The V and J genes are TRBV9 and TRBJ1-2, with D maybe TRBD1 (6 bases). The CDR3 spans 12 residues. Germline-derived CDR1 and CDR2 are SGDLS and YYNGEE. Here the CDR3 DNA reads TGTGCCAGCAGGAGGGGGACGGATGGCCACACCTTC. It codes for CASRRGTDGHTF. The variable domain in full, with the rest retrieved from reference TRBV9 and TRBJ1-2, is DSGVTQTPKHLITATGQRVTLRCSPRSGDLSVYWYQQSLDQGLQFLIQYYNGEERAKGNILERFSAQQFPDLHSELNLSSLELGDSALYFCASRRGTDGHTFGSGTRLTVV.

The CDR3 coding sequence is TGCAGTGCTAGAGCGGGGGACTTCGAGCAGTACTTC. Translated: CSARAGDFEQYF. The V and J genes are TRBV20-1 and TRBJ2-7, with a tentative D call TRBD2 (6 bases). This CDR3 has 12 amino acids. V lost 1 base and J 6 bases, leaving 10 bases between the germline ends. The V gene's germline CDR1 is DFQATT and CDR2 SNEGSKA (reference sequence).

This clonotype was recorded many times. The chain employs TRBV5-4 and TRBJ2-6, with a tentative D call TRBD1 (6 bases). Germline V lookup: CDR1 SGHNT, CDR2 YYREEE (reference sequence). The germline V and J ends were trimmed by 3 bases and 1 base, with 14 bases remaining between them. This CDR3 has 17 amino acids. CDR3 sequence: CASSSKTGRSGANVLTF. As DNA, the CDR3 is TGTGCCAGCAGCTCCAAGACAGGCCGTTCTGGGGCCAACGTCCTGACTTTC.

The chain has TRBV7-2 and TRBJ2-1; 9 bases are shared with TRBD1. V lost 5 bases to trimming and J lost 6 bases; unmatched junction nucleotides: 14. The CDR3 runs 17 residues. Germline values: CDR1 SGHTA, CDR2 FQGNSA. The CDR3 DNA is TGTGCCAGCAGCCTAAGACCCTCGGGACAGGGTAGCAATGAGCAGTTCTTC. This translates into CASSLRPSGQGSNEQFF.

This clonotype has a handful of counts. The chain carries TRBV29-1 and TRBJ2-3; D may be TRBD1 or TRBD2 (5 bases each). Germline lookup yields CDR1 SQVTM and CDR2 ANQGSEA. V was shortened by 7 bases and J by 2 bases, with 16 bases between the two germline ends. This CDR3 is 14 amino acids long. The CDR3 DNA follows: TGCAGCGATTGGGACGGATCCCCCACAGATACGCAGTATTTT. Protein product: CSDWDGSPTDTQYF.

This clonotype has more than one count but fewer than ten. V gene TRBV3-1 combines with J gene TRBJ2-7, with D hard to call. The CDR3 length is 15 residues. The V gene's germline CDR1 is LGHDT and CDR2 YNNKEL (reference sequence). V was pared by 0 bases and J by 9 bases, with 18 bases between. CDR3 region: CASSQDAADVNGQYF. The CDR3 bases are TGTGCCAGCAGCCAAGATGCCGCCGATGTAAACGGGCAGTACTTC.

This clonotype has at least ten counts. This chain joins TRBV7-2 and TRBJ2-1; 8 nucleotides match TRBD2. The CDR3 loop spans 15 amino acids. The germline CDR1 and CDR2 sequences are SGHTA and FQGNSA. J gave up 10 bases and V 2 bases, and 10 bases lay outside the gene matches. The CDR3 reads CASSLTSTSVREQFF. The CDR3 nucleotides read TGTGCCAGCAGCTTAACCTCGACTAGCGTTAGAGAGCAGTTCTTC.

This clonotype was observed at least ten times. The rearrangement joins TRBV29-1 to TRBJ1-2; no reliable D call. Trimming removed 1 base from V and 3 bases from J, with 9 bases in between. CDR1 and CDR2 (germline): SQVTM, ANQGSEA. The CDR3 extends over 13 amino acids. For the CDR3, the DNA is TGCAGCGTTGAAGGGCACAAGCACTATGGCTACACCTTC. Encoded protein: CSVEGHKHYGYTF. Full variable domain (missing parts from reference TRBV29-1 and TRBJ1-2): SAVISQKPSRDICQRGTSLTIQCQVDSQVTMMFWYRQQPGQSLTLIATANQGSEATYESGFVIDKFPISRPNLTFSTLTVSNMSPEDSSIYLCSVEGHKHYGYTFGSGTRLTVV.

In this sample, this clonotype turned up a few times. The DNA of the CDR3 is TGTGCCACCAGCAAGATGACAGTGGGGCGTGAAGCTTTCTTT. Translating gives CATSKMTVGREAFF. The V and J genes are TRBV15 and TRBJ1-1; possible D gene TRBD1, 5 bases. V gave up 4 bases and J gave up 7 bases, with 16 bases separating them. The CDR3 consists of 14 residues. Per the germline V gene, CDR1 is LNHNV and CDR2 is YYDKDF (reference sequence).

The CDR3 is CSASAQYSNQPQHF. The CDR3 region has the DNA TGCAGTGCTAGCGCTCAGTATAGCAATCAGCCCCAGCATTTT. V usage is TRBV20-1 and J usage is TRBJ1-5; D unclear. Germline V gene sequence: CDR1 DFQATT, CDR2 SNEGSKA (reference sequence). The CDR3 runs to 14 residues. Deletions cut 3 bases from V and 0 bases from J, with 9 bases between.

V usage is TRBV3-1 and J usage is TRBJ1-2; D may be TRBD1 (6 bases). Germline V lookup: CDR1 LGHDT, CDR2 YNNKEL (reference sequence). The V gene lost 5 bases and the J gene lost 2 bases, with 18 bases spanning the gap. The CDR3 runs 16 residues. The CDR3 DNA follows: TGTGCCAGCAGCAAATTTTCAGGGGTCAAGAACTATGGCTACACCTTC. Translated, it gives CASSKFSGVKNYGYTF. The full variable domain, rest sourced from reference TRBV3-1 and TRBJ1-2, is DTAVSQTPKYLVTQMGNDKSIKCEQNLGHDTMYWYKQDSKKFLKIMFSYNNKELIINETVPNRFSPKSPDKAHLNLHINSLELGDSAVYFCASSKFSGVKNYGYTFGSGTRLTVV.

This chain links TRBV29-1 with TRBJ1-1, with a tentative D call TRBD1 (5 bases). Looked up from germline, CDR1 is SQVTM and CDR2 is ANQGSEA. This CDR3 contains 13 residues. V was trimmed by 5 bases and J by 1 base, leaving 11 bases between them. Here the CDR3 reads CSVLGHPNTEAFF. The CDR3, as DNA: TGCAGCGTTCTCGGACATCCGAACACTGAAGCTTTCTTT.

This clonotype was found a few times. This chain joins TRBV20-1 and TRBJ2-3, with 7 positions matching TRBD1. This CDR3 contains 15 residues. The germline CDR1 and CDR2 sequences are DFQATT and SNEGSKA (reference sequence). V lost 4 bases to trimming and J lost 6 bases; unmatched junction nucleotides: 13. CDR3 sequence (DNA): TGCAGTGCTACCCCCGGAGAGGGGGCGGCGGATACGCAGTATTTT. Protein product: CSATPGEGAADTQYF.

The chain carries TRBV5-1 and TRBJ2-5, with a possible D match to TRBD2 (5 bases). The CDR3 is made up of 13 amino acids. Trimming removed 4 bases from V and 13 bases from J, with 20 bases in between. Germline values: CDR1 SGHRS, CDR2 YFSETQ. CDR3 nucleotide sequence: TGCGCCAGCAGCATTGGAGGACCTTACGAGCGGTACTTC. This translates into CASSIGGPYERYF.

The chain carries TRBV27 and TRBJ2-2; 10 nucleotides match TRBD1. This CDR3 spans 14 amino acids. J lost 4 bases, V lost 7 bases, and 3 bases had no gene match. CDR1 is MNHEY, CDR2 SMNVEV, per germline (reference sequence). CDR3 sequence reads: CASNDRGPTGELFF. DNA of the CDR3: TGTGCCAGCAACGACAGGGGGCCCACCGGGGAGCTGTTTTTT.

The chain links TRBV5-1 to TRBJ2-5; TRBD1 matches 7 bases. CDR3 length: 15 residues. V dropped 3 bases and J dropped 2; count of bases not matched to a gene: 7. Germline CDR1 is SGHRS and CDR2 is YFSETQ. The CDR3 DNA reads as TGCGCCAGCAGCTCTCTGACAGGGAGACAAGAGACCCAGTACTTC. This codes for CASSSLTGRQETQYF.

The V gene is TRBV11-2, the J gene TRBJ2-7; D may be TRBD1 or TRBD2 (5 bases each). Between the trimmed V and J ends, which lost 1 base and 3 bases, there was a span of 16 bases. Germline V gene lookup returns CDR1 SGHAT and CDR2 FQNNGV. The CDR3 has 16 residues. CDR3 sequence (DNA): TGTGCCAGCAGCTTAGTAGGGGACGGGGCCTTCTACGAGCAGTACTTC. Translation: CASSLVGDGAFYEQYF.

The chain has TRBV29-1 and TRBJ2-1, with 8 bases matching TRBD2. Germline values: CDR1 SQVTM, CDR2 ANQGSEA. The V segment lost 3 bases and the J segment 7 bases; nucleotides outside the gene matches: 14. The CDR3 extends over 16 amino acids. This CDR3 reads CSVDSPRGAGSNEQFF. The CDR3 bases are TGCAGCGTTGATAGTCCGCGGGGGGCGGGTTCAAATGAGCAGTTCTTC.

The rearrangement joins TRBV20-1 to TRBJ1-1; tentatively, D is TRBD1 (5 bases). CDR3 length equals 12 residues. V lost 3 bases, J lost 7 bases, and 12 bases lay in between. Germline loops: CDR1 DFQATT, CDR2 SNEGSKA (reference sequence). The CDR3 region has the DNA TGCAGTGCTAGGCCTCGACAGCATGAAGCTTTCTTT. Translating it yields CSARPRQHEAFF.

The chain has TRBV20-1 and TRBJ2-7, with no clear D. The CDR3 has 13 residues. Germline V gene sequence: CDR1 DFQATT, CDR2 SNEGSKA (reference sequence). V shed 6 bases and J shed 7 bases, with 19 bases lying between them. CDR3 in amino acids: CSARKGFANEQYF. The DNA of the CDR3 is TGCAGTGCCCGGAAGGGATTTGCGAATGAGCAGTACTTC.